This T cell receptor (beta chain) was recovered during a study of T cells in Graves' hyperthyroidism and ophthalmopathy. The study excluded patients with uncontrolled infection, other autoimmune disease, pregnancy or lactation. Thyroid ultrasound and orbital computed tomography, with clinical symptoms and serum thyroxine and TRAb, informed diagnoses. RNA transcripts yielded amplified TCR beta CDR3 regions. A first-round RT-PCR of the TCR CDR3 used the HTBI primer set. TCRdb redid the calling of the multiplex PCR reads with MiXCR, one entry per CDR3 protein. This sample has around 620,000 distinct CDR3 sequences, with roughly 17% found just once. The CDR3 is 16 amino acids. The germline V and J ends were trimmed by 3 bases and 0 bases, with 15 bases remaining between them. Per the germline V gene, CDR1 is KGHSH and CDR2 is LQKENI.

This TCR derives from a woman in her twenties or thirties with Graves' hyperthyroidism. Sequencing was carried out using blood. This chain uses TRBV18 with TRBJ2-7, with a weak D call TRBD2 (6 bases). Here the CDR3 reads CASSPMRGSTSYEQYF. The DNA for the CDR3 is TGTGCCAGCTCACCGATGCGGGGATCCACCTCCTACGAGCAGTACTTC. Full variable domain (outside the CDR3, taken from reference TRBV18 and TRBJ2-7): NAGVMQNPRHLVRRRGQEARLRCSPMKGHSHVYWYRQLPEEGLKFMVYLQKENIIDESGMPKERFSAEFPKEGPSILRIQQVVRGDSAAYFCASSPMRGSTSYEQYFGPGTRLTVT.